Below, one T cell receptor (beta chain) is given with its context. This sample was taken from a study of technical replicates of blood from a few donors. This table comes from immunoSEQ multiplex PCR, and its TCRdb copy is limited to in-frame clones, with some not included. The data show about 84,000 clones, around 93% seen once. The CDR3 spans 13 residues. Germline lookup yields CDR1 MNHNS and CDR2 SASEGT. V was pared by 5 bases and J by 6 bases, with 10 bases between. Sequencing was carried out using T cells isolated from PBMCs. V is TRBV6-1 and J is TRBJ2-2, with D uncertain. The TCR originated in a human donor in good health. CDR3 sequence: CASSFQVPGELFF. In DNA form, the CDR3 reads TGTGCCAGCAGTTTCCAGGTGCCCGGGGAGCTGTTTTTT.